This T cell receptor (beta chain) was profiled in a study of cytomegalovirus exposure and HLA in healthy donors. About the research overall: The same platform was used for the 90 to 150 validation repertoires as for the 600 to 700 first-cohort repertoires, as reported in a later analysis.

Donors came from a validation cohort of 90 to 150 subjects, distinct from the first 666-subject cohort. This clone was counted once. Trimming shortened V by 3 bases and J by 2 bases, and 4 bases separated the two germline ends. In germline, CDR1 is SGDLS, CDR2 YYNGEE. This CDR3 region has 12 residues. The data were produced by immunoSEQ multiplex PCR, yet TCRdb's version contains in-frame clones alone and is incomplete. The sample has about 150,000 clones, approximately 86% seen once. This chain joins TRBV9 and TRBJ2-3; D gene uncertain. The TCR comes from a human donor in good health. Sequenced sample: PBMCs. CDR3 nucleotides: TGTGCCAGCAGCGACTACACAGATACGCAGTATTTT. Amino acid sequence: CASSDYTDTQYF.